This T cell receptor beta chain comes out of a study of cytomegalovirus exposure and HLA in healthy donors. General study points: With high specificity and sensitivity, the classifier reportedly diagnosed cytomegalovirus status. It was confirmed in vitro that a few of the CMV-associated chains were specific for CMV antigens. Because they were indistinguishable, some V segments, including TRBV6-2 and TRBV6-3, were excluded.

Germline CDR1 is SGHTA and CDR2 is FQGTGA. With 5 bases removed from V and 6 bases from J, the gap between germline ends came to 13 bases. This CDR3 is built from 13 residues. About this clone: Its antigen is not identified.

PCR used 60 Vbeta primers and 13 Jbeta primers. Generated by immunoSEQ multiplex PCR, the TCRdb table keeps only in-frame clones and is missing some. The sample yields 150,000 to 200,000 clones, 70% to 80% seen once. This TCR came from a man between 18 and 35 years old in good health and CMV-seronegative. The chain joins TRBV7-3 to TRBJ1-1, with D perhaps TRBD1 (5 bases). The sequencing sample was made of PBMCs. The CDR3, as DNA: TGTGCCAGCAGCAGGAGGGACGTGGCTGAAGCTTTCTTT. Amino acid sequence: CASSRRDVAEAFF. The whole variable domain, remainder taken from reference TRBV7-3 and TRBJ1-1, is GAGVSQTPSNKVTEKGKYVELRCDPISGHTALYWYRQSLGQGPEFLIYFQGTGAADDSGLPNDRFFAVRPEGSVSTLKIQRTERGDSAVYLCASSRRDVAEAFFGQGTRLTVV.